This entry features one T cell receptor (beta chain) sequence. This clonotype was observed at least ten times. What this receptor recognizes is not known. Base qualities are missing; no much larger clone stands one base away. Moderately to severely active disease, a Clinical Activity Score of at least 3, a NOSPECS grade of at least 4, and a duration under 3 months were present in ophthalmopathy patients. Any patient with an uncontrolled infection, another autoimmune disease, pregnancy or lactation was excluded. Diagnoses were based on clinical symptoms, serum thyroxine and TRAb, thyroid ultrasound and orbital computed tomography. PBMCs were isolated from 10 ml of fresh peripheral blood by Ficoll-Paque density gradient centrifugation. Total RNA was extracted using Trizol reagent, and RNA quality was assessed on an Agilent 2100 Bioanalyzer. The data originate from a study of T cells in Graves' hyperthyroidism and ophthalmopathy (dated by TCRdb to the late 2010s). Regarding the research as a whole: Peripheral blood samples were taken at initial diagnosis, before any treatment was given. TCR V-J signatures able to tell the groups apart were searched for in a discovery cohort of some 100 patients, of whom 40 to 45 had Graves' ophthalmopathy and some 60 had stable Graves' hyperthyroidism. Prospective prediction of ophthalmopathy was tested in an independent validation cohort consisting of 18 to 20 hyperthyroidism patients and around 16 patients who later progressed to ophthalmopathy. The roughly 100 discovery patients were randomly divided into training and test sets at a 7:3 ratio. In several Graves' hyperthyroidism patients, the study also compared T-cell repertoires from thyroid tissue with T-cell repertoires from blood. Once sampling was done, hyperthyroidism patients were given methimazole at a starting dose of 30 mg daily, whereas ophthalmopathy patients were given high-dose intravenous methylprednisolone. According to the paper, TCR Vbeta CDR3 sequencing was carried out on more than 120 peripheral blood samples, which came from under 50 ophthalmopathy, fewer than 80 hyperthyroidism and about 17 progressor patients.

The CDR3, from cysteine to phenylalanine, totals 19 residues. The read is trimmed to its CDR3 DNA, 57 bases read in frame from base 1. For this chain, trimming is 0 bases at the V end and 0 bases at the J end, and the number of junction bases without a gene match is 8. The germline V gene gives CDR1 as SGHDT and CDR2 as YYEEEE. Findings and caveats that apply to the study as a whole: Most expanded thyroid clonotypes (frequency above 0.001) were also detected in blood, suggesting blood repertoires may reflect thyroid immune responses. In validation, progression to ophthalmopathy was predicted by the model with around 71% sensitivity and 72.22% specificity, a median of approximately 6.5 months before onset. Sample size was not statistically predetermined, and investigators were not blinded to group allocation. Ophthalmopathy was separated from stable hyperthyroidism by a 13 V-J signature model, with approximately 85% sensitivity and just over 81% specificity obtained in cross-validation and 80%/75% obtained in testing.

The TCR beta CDR3 regions were amplified from the RNA transcripts. A first-round RT-PCR of the TCR CDR3 used the HTBI primer set with the Qiagen OneStep RT-PCR kit. The libraries were constructed in a second round of multiplex PCR and then size-selected and purified. Paired-end sequencing of the libraries was performed with 100 bp reads on an Illumina HiSeq2000. Per the authors' processing: Raw data were processed with SOAPnuke, discarding reads with adapters, uncalled bases, mean Phred below 15, or no exact constant-primer or identifier match. High-quality paired reads were merged with COPE v1.2.5, and unique nucleotide sequences were defined as clonotypes. Clonotypes were aligned to IMGT TRBV, TRBD and TRBJ reference segments using MiTCR v1.1. Analysis was restricted to V-J combinations with a frequency above 0.0001, which covered over 98% of repertoires. A TCS score was defined as the ratio between F50 (clonal expansion) and ExV (chaos), using BLOSUM62-based TCRdist between CDR3 peptides within each V-J. Welch's t-statistics and random forest reduced roughly 500 V-J features to roughly 13, which were used in a naive Bayes classifier (R e1071). TCRdb cleaned the public reads at Q25 with fastp, built clones with MiXCR and kept in-frame beta chains. Entries are consolidated by CDR3 protein sequence, retaining the most common genes and DNA. The V and J calls were determined by TCRdb, not by the authors. In all, the sample holds under 350,000 distinct CDR3 sequences, and roughly 13% of those were seen once. Jointly, the top ten make up around 32% of the sample.

The TCR sequence derives from a woman in her forties with Graves' ophthalmopathy. Sequencing was done on a sample of blood. Rearrangement joined TRBV5-6 to TRBJ2-3, and 12 bases in between align with TRBD2. The CDR3 region has the sequence CASSLGRLAGAPSTDTQYF. The DNA sequence is as follows: TGTGCCAGCAGCTTGGGTCGACTAGCGGGGGCTCCCAGCACAGATACGCAGTATTTT.